Each of the 32 T cell receptor beta chains below was sequenced from the same sample in a study of cytomegalovirus exposure and HLA in healthy donors. PCR employed 60 Vbeta and 13 Jbeta primers. The table came from immunoSEQ multiplex PCR; TCRdb's copy has only in-frame clones and leaves some out. The sample includes over 130,000 clones, around 75% of them seen just once. Sequencing input: PBMCs. These receptors all stem from a woman aged 30 to 39 in good health and CMV-seronegative.

In this sample, this clone turned up a few times. The chain uses TRBV7-7 and TRBJ2-7; tentatively, D is TRBD1 (5 bases). There are 14 residues in the CDR3. Germline values: CDR1 SSHAT, CDR2 FNYEAQ (reference sequence). Here the CDR3 reads CASSHRLRQWKQYV. The CDR3 DNA follows: TGTGCTAGCAGCCACAGGTTGAGACAATGGAAGCAGTACGTC.

J is TRBJ1-2 and V is TRBV27; the match to TRBD1 covers 8 bases. The germline V gene has CDR1 MNHEY and CDR2 SMNVEV (reference sequence). CDR3 size: 15 residues. V trimming: 6 bases; J trimming: 2 bases; junction bases outside the gene matches: 8. CDR3: CASRDAGTGNYGYTF. CDR3 DNA sequence: TGTGCCAGCAGGGATGCCGGGACAGGAAACTATGGCTACACCTTC.

The chain has TRBV19 and TRBJ2-1; perhaps TRBD1 as D (5 bases). Trimming pared 2 bases from V and 0 bases from J, leaving 14 bases between. CDR3 length: 17 residues. Germline CDR1 and CDR2: LNHDA and SQIVND (reference sequence). The CDR3 DNA sequence: TGTGCCAGTAGTATAAGCTTAGGACAAAGCTCCTACAATGAGCAGTTCTTC. Translated: CASSISLGQSSYNEQFF.

The rearrangement joins TRBV30 to TRBJ1-2; tentatively, D is TRBD1 (6 bases). CDR1 and CDR2 (germline): GTSNPN, SVGIG (reference sequence). This CDR3 comprises 12 residues. V dropped 2 bases and J dropped 8 bases, with 12 bases sitting between them. The chain's CDR3 is CAWSTGSRGYTF. CDR3 coding DNA: TGTGCCTGGAGTACAGGGTCGCGGGGCTACACCTTC.

This clone was observed a single time. The same CDR3 arises from other DNA sequences in this sample as well. The CDR3 reads CAWSLGNTIYF. CDR3 DNA: TGTGCCTGGAGTCTTGGAAACACCATATATTTT. The chain carries TRBV30 and TRBJ1-3; D not resolved. The germline CDR1 and CDR2 sequences are GTSNPN and SVGIG (reference sequence). With 2 bases removed from V and 3 bases from J, the gap between germline ends came to 2 bases. There are 11 residues in the CDR3.

This clone appeared a few times. The J gene is TRBJ2-3, the V gene TRBV5-1; unclear D gene. Trimming took 5 bases from V and 2 from J, leaving 6 bases between them. CDR1 is SGHRS and CDR2 is YFSETQ in the germline V gene. CDR3 length: 12 residues. CDR3 residues: CASRQNTDTQYF. The DNA for the CDR3 is TGCGCCAGCAGACAAAACACAGATACGCAGTATTTT. Complete variable domain (other parts from reference TRBV5-1 and TRBJ2-3): KAGVTQTPRYLIKTRGQQVTLSCSPISGHRSVSWYQQTPGQGLQFLFEYFSETQRNKGNFPGRFSGRQFSNSRSEMNVSTLELGDSALYLCASRQNTDTQYFGPGTRLTVL.

This chain joins TRBV7-3 and TRBJ2-1; 8 positions agree with TRBD1. CDR1 is SGHTA, CDR2 FQGTGA, per germline. Losses at the gene ends were 2 bases for V and 5 bases for J; bases not matched to a gene: 2. The CDR3 totals 14 residues. CDR3 region: CASSLRQGNNEQFF. The CDR3 coding sequence is TGTGCCAGCAGCTTACGACAGGGGAACAATGAGCAGTTCTTC.

The genes are TRBV11-2 and TRBJ1-4; D possibly corresponds to TRBD1 (6 bases). V lost 4 bases and J lost 10, with 13 bases in between. Germline V gene sequence: CDR1 SGHAT, CDR2 FQNNGV. CDR3 length: 13 amino acids. The CDR3 DNA reads as TGTGCCAGCAGCTCAGACACAGGGTTAAAACTGTTTTTT. This translates into CASSSDTGLKLFF.

V and J are TRBV19 and TRBJ1-1, with 11 bases identical to TRBD1. The CDR3 extends over 15 amino acids. From germline, CDR1 is LNHDA and CDR2 SQIVND (reference sequence). Germline trimming cut 4 bases from V and 3 bases from J; bases unmatched to any gene: 4. CDR3: CASSRGQGADTEAFF. The DNA for the CDR3 is TGTGCCAGTAGTAGAGGACAGGGGGCGGACACTGAAGCTTTCTTT.

The genes are TRBV7-8 and TRBJ2-7; a possible D gene is TRBD1 (6 bases). The V gene lost 8 bases and the J gene lost 0 bases, with 14 bases spanning the gap. This CDR3 region has 14 residues. The V gene's germline CDR1 is SGHVS and CDR2 FQNEAQ. CDR3 bases: TGTGCCAGCGGTCGGGACATTAGCTCCTACGAGCAGTACTTC. Translating gives CASGRDISSYEQYF.

The J gene is TRBJ2-1, the V gene TRBV30; D remains ambiguous. The germline gives CDR1 GTSNPN, CDR2 SVGIG (reference sequence). Trimming removed 5 bases from V and 0 bases from J, with 11 bases in between. The CDR3 length is 14 residues. The CDR3 spells CAWDPTGSYNEQFF. The CDR3 region has the DNA TGTGCCTGGGATCCGACTGGCTCCTACAATGAGCAGTTCTTC. The full variable domain, in which reference TRBV30 and TRBJ2-1 provide the parts outside the CDR3, is SQTIHQWPATLVQPVGSPLSLECTVEGTSNPNLYWYRQAAGRGLQLLFYSVGIGQISSEVPQNLSASRPQDRQFILSSKKLLLSDSGFYLCAWDPTGSYNEQFFGPGTRLTVL.

This chain connects TRBV28 to TRBJ1-3, with 10 nucleotides matching TRBD1. J was trimmed by 1 base and V by 6 bases; bases with no gene match: 9. The CDR3 covers 17 residues. Germline V gene sequence: CDR1 MDHEN, CDR2 SYDVKM. The CDR3 sequence: CASRVMTGGKSGNTIYF. In nucleotides, the CDR3 is TGTGCCAGCAGGGTAATGACAGGGGGCAAGTCTGGAAACACCATATATTTT.

DNA for the CDR3: TGTGCCAGCAGCATGTTAGCGGGGGGTGCAGAGACCCAGTACTTC. This translates into CASSMLAGGAETQYF. The rearrangement links TRBV11-3 to TRBJ2-5, with 10 bases identical to TRBD2. The V and J ends lost 5 bases and 4 bases, in that order; junction bases with no gene match: 7. The germline V gene encodes CDR1 SGHNT and CDR2 YENEEA. The CDR3 has 15 residues.

This chain uses TRBV2 with TRBJ1-6, with TRBD1 identical over 7 bases. Germline trimming cut 5 bases from V and 6 bases from J; bases unmatched to any gene: 4. There are 14 residues in the CDR3. Germline V lookup: CDR1 SNHLY, CDR2 FYNNEI. The CDR3 nucleotides read TGTGCCAGCAGTACCGGGACAGCTAATTCACCCCTCCACTTT. Protein: CASSTGTANSPLHF.

This clone has more than one count but fewer than ten. The chain is built from TRBV7-2 and TRBJ1-3, with D possibly TRBD1 on 6 matching bases. Trimming cost V 5 bases and J 0 bases, with 14 bases left between them. Germline V gene lookup returns CDR1 SGHTA and CDR2 FQGNSA. This CDR3 region has 16 residues. CDR3 sequence: CASSPRTAHSGNTIYF. CDR3 bases: TGTGCCAGCAGCCCGAGGACAGCGCACTCTGGAAACACCATATATTTT.

The table lists this clone with a few counts. V and J are TRBV2 and TRBJ2-5; D is perhaps TRBD2 (6 bases). The CDR3 length is 14 residues. V was trimmed by 4 bases and J by 4 bases, leaving 13 bases between them. The germline CDR1 and CDR2 sequences are SNHLY and FYNNEI. CDR3 DNA: TGTGCCAGCAGTGGGGGGGTTGAATTAGAGACCCAGTACTTC. Its protein is CASSGGVELETQYF.

The chain joins TRBV28 to TRBJ2-5, with 14 bases identical to TRBD2. The CDR3 loop spans 16 amino acids. The germline V gene has CDR1 MDHEN and CDR2 SYDVKM. The V segment lost 4 bases and the J segment 7 bases; nucleotides outside the gene matches: 8. CDR3 loop: CASSSRTSGRSGTQYF. CDR3 bases: TGTGCCAGCAGTTCCAGGACTAGCGGGAGGTCCGGGACCCAGTACTTC.

The genes are TRBV19 and TRBJ1-2; TRBD1 matches at 12 bases. V gave up 5 bases and J gave up 4 bases; unmatched junction bases: 14. Germline loops: CDR1 LNHDA, CDR2 SQIVND (reference sequence). The CDR3 is 18 residues long. For the CDR3, the DNA is TGTGCCAGTAGTGCCCCGCCGGGACAGGGGGCCCATCTCTATGGCTACACCTTC. Its translation: CASSAPPGQGAHLYGYTF.

This clone was recorded once. This chain joins TRBV5-4 and TRBJ2-2; 13 bases are a match to TRBD2. V was pared by 2 bases and J by 7 bases, with 5 bases of the junction left unmatched. The germline V gene has CDR1 SGHNT and CDR2 YYREEE (reference sequence). CDR3 length: 16 amino acids. The CDR3 spells CASSFGTSGKIGELFF. CDR3 coding DNA: TGTGCCAGCAGCTTCGGGACTAGCGGGAAGATCGGGGAGCTGTTTTTT.

This sequence joins TRBV21-1 and TRBJ2-2; the D segment call TRBD1 is taken from the table without a DNA check. TRBV21-1 corresponds to a pseudogene. This CDR3 has 15 residues. The CDR3 region has the DNA TGTGCCAGCAGCAGGCCGGGACAAGGGTCCGGGGAGCTGTTTTTT. This encodes CASSRPGQGSGELFF.

The V and J genes are TRBV5-1 and TRBJ2-1, with 8 positions matching TRBD1. The CDR3 is made up of 16 amino acids. Per germline, CDR1 SGHRS and CDR2 YFSETQ. V was pared by 1 base and J by 9 bases, with 12 bases of the junction left unmatched. CDR3 DNA: TGCGCCAGCAGCTTGCGTGACAGGGGTGGGACCCCTGAGCAGTTCTTC. This gives the protein CASSLRDRGGTPEQFF.

The gene calls are TRBV7-2 and TRBJ2-3; perhaps TRBD1 as D (5 bases). CDR3 size: 12 residues. Germline V lookup: CDR1 SGHTA, CDR2 FQGNSA. Trimming stripped 4 bases from V and 8 bases from J, with 10 bases between. The CDR3 protein is CASSSRRGTQYF. The CDR3 bases are TGTGCCAGCAGCTCTCGAAGGGGTACGCAGTATTTT.

The J gene is TRBJ2-7, the V gene TRBV28; TRBD1 matches at 7 bases. V was pared by 6 bases and J by 2 bases, with 7 bases of the junction left unmatched. Germline CDR1 and CDR2: MDHEN and SYDVKM. The CDR3 has 14 residues. CDR3 region: CASRRQGRTYEQYF. The CDR3 DNA is TGTGCCAGCAGAAGACAGGGAAGAACCTACGAGCAGTACTTC.

Worth noting for this clone: One end of the junction varies from germline; a read error may be responsible. The gene calls are TRBV19 and TRBJ1-3; D is possibly TRBD1 (6 bases). The DNA end is more similar to TRBJ2-2, so the J call may be wrong. This CDR3 comprises 16 residues. Germline-derived CDR1 and CDR2 are LNHDA and SQIVND (reference sequence). The CDR3 region has the DNA TGTGCCAGTAGTATAACCGGGACAACGAACATCGGGGAGCTGTTTTTT. Encoded protein: CASSITGTTNIGELFF.

This clone is a singleton in its sample. The V call is TRBV19, the J call TRBJ1-1, with D perhaps matching TRBD1 (5 bases). Germline values: CDR1 LNHDA, CDR2 SQIVND (reference sequence). V was clipped by 1 base and J by 7 bases, with 13 bases between them. CDR3 length: 14 amino acids. CDR3 sequence: CASSIGGGTGEAFF. In DNA, the CDR3 is TGTGCCAGTAGTATAGGCGGCGGGACCGGTGAAGCTTTCTTT.

This sequence joins TRBV11-2 and TRBJ2-6; a weak D match, TRBD1 (6 bases). V was trimmed by 3 bases and J by 4 bases, leaving 16 bases between them. The CDR3 runs to 17 residues. Germline values: CDR1 SGHAT, CDR2 FQNNGV. The DNA of the CDR3 is TGTGCCAGCAGCTTGGGCAGGGGAGCTGGCGGGGCCAACGTCCTGACTTTC. Translated: CASSLGRGAGGANVLTF.

This clone was detected a few times. This chain uses TRBV7-2 with TRBJ1-2; 8 nucleotides line up with TRBD1. Germline values: CDR1 SGHTA, CDR2 FQGNSA. With V trimmed by 5 bases and J by 7 bases, 9 bases remained unmatched. This CDR3 is 14 amino acids long. The CDR3 nucleotides read TGTGCCAGCAGCCCCAAGCCAGGGGGCGGTGGCTACACCTTC. Its translation is CASSPKPGGGGYTF. Full variable domain (remainder filled in from reference TRBV7-2 and TRBJ1-2): GAGVSQSPSNKVTEKGKDVELRCDPISGHTALYWYRQSLGQGLEFLIYFQGNSAPDKSGLPSDRFSAERTGGSVSTLTIQRTQQEDSAVYLCASSPKPGGGGYTFGSGTRLTVV.

To note about this clone: The junction and the germline gene differ at one end; a read error may be behind it. Other DNA sequences in this specimen translate into the identical CDR3. V gene TRBV14 combines with J gene TRBJ1-1; 11 bases line up with TRBD1. Germline V lookup: CDR1 SGHDN, CDR2 FVKESK. This CDR3 contains 15 residues. The CDR3 spells CASSPDRGQETEAFF. CDR3 nucleotides: TGTGCCAGCAGCCCGGACAGGGGGCAGGAAACTGAGGCTTTCTTT.

This clone showed up just once. The chain is built from TRBV19 and TRBJ2-4, with D unclear. Trimming pared 5 bases from V and 0 bases from J, leaving 5 bases between. This CDR3 region has 13 residues. Germline values: CDR1 LNHDA, CDR2 SQIVND (reference sequence). This chain's CDR3 is CASSSVAKNIQYF. The CDR3 coding sequence is TGTGCCAGTAGTTCCGTAGCCAAAAACATTCAGTACTTC.

This clone has more than one count but fewer than ten. V gene TRBV5-1 combines with J gene TRBJ2-7; D remains ambiguous. There are 13 residues in the CDR3. Germline CDR1 reads SGHRS; CDR2 reads YFSETQ. V lost 0 bases to trimming and J lost 3 bases, with 7 bases between them. CDR3 DNA sequence: TGCGCCAGCAGCTTGGGATCTAACTACGAGCAGTACGTC. Encoded protein: CASSLGSNYEQYV.

The chain recombines TRBV25-1 with TRBJ2-1; 7 nucleotides align to TRBD1. The CDR3 has 14 amino acids. Germline CDR1 and CDR2: MGHDK and SYGVNS. Written as DNA, the CDR3 is TGTGCATTAGGGCAGGGGGTTCGGTACAATGAGCAGTTCTTC. It codes for CALGQGVRYNEQFF.

There are a few counts of this clone. The chain couples TRBV20-1 to TRBJ1-3; D call uncertain. Trimming pared 2 bases from V and 6 bases from J, leaving 5 bases between. In germline, CDR1 is DFQATT, CDR2 SNEGSKA (reference sequence). The CDR3 has 11 amino acids. CDR3 nucleotide sequence: TGCAGTGCTAGAATAGAAAACACCATATATTTT. The encoded protein is CSARIENTIYF.